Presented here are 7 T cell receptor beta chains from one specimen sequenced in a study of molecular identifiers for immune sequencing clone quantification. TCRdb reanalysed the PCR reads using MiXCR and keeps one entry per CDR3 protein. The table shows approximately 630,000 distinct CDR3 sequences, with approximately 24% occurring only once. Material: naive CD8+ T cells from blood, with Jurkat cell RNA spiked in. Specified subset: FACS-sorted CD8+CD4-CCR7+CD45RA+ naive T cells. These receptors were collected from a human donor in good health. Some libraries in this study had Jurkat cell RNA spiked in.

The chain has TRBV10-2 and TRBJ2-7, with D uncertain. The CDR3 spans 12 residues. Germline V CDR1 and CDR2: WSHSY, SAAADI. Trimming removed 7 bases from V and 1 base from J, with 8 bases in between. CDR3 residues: CASTGPSYEQYF. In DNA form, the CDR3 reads TGCGCCAGCACCGGACCTTCCTACGAGCAGTACTTC.

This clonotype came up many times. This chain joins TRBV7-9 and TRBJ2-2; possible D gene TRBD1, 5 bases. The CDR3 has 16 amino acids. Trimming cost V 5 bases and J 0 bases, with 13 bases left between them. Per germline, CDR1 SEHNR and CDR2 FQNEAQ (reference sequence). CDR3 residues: CASSTLGQSNTGELFF. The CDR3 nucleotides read TGTGCCAGCAGCACATTGGGGCAGTCGAACACCGGGGAGCTGTTTTTT.

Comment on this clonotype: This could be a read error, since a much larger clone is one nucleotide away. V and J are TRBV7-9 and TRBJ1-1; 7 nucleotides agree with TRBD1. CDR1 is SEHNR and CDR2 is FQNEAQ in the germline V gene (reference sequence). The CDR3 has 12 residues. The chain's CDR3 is CACSLGTVESFF. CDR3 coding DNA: TGTGCCTGCAGCTTAGGGACAGTCGAATCTTTCTTT.

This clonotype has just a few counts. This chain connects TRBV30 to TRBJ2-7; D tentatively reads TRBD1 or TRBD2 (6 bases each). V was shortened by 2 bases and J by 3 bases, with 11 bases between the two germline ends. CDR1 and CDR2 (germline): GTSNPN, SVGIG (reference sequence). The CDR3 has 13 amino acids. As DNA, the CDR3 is TGTGCCTGGAGTTTCGGGGGCATCTACGAGCAGTACTTC. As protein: CAWSFGGIYEQYF.

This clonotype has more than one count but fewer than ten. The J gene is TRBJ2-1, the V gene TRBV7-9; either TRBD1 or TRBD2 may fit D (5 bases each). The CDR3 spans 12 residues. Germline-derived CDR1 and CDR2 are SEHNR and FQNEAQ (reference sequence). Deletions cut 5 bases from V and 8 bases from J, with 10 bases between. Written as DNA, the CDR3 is TGTGCCAGCAGCCCGAGGGGTCATGAGCAGTTCTTC. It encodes CASSPRGHEQFF.

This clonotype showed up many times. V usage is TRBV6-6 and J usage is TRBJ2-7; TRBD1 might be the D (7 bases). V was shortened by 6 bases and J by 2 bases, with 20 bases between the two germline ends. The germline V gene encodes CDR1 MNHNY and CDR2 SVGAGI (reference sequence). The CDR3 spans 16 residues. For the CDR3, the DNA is TGTGCCAGCAGCACCCCCAGGGGGGACCTTCCCTACGAGCAGTACTTC. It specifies CASSTPRGDLPYEQYF.

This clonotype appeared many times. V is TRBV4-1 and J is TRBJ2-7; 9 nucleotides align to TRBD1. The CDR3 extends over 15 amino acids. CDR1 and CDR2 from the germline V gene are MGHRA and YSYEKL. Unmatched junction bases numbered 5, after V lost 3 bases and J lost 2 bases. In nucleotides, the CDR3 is TGCGCCAGCAGCCAGACGGGACAGGGTCCCTACGAGCAGTACTTC. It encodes CASSQTGQGPYEQYF.